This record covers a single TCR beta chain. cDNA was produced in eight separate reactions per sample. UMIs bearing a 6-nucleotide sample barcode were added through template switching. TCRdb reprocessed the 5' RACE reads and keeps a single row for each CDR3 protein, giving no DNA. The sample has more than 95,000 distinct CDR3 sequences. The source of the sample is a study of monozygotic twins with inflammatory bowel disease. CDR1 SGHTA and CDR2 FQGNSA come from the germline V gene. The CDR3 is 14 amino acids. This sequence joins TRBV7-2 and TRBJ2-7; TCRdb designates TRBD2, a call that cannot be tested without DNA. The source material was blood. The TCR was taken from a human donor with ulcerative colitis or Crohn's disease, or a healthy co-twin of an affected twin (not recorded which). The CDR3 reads CASSPGTTPYEQYF.